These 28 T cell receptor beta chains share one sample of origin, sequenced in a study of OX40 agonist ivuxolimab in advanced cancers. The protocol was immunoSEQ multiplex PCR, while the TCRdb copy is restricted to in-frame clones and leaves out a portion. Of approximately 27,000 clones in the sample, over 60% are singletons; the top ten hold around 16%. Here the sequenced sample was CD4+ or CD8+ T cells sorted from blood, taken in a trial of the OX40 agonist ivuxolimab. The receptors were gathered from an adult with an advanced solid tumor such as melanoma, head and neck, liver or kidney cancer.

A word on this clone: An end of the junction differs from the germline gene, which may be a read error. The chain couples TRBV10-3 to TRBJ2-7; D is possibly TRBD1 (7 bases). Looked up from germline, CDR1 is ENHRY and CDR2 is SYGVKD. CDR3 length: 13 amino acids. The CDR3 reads CAFRGASDGEQYF. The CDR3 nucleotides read TGTGCCTTCAGGGGGGCGTCCGACGGGGAGCAGTACTTC.

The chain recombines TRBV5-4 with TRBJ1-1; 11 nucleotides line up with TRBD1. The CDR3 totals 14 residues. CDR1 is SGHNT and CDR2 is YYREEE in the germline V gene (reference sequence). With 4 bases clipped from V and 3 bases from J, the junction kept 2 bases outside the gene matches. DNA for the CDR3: TGTGCCAGCAGCACGGGACAGGGGGACACTGAAGCTTTCTTT. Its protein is CASSTGQGDTEAFF. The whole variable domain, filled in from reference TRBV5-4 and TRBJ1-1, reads ETGVTQSPTHLIKTRGQQVTLRCSSQSGHNTVSWYQQALGQGPQFIFQYYREEENGRGNFPPRFSGLQFPNYSSELNVNALELDDSALYLCASSTGQGDTEAFFGQGTRLTVV.

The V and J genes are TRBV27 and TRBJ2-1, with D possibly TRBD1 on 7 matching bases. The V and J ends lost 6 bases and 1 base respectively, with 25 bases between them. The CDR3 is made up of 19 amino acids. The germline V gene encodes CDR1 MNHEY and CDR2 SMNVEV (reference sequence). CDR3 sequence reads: CASSRGAFRIQESYNEQFF. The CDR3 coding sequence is TGTGCCAGCAGCAGGGGGGCCTTTCGTATCCAAGAGTCCTACAATGAGCAGTTCTTC.

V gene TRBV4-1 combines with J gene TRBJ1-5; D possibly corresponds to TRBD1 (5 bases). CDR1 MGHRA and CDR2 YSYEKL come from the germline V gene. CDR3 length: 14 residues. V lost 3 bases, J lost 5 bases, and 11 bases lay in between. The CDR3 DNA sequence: TGCGCCAGCAGCCAGTTCAGGGAGGATCAGCCCCAGCATTTT. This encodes CASSQFREDQPQHF.

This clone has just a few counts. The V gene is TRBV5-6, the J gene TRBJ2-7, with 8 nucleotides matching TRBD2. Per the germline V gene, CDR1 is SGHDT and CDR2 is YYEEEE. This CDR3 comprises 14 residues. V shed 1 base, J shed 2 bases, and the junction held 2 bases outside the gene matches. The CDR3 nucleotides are TGTGCCAGCAGCTTGTCAGCGGGGGCCTACGAGCAGTACTTC. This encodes CASSLSAGAYEQYF.

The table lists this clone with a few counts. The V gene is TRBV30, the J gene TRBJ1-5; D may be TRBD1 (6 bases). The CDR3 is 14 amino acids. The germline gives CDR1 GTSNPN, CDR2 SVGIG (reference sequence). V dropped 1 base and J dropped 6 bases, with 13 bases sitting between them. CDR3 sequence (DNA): TGTGCCTGGAGTGCCGGCGGGGGCCGTCAGCCCCAGCATTTT. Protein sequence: CAWSAGGGRQPQHF. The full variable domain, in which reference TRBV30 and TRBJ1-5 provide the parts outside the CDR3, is SQTIHQWPATLVQPVGSPLSLECTVEGTSNPNLYWYRQAAGRGLQLLFYSVGIGQISSEVPQNLSASRPQDRQFILSSKKLLLSDSGFYLCAWSAGGGRQPQHFGDGTRLSIL.

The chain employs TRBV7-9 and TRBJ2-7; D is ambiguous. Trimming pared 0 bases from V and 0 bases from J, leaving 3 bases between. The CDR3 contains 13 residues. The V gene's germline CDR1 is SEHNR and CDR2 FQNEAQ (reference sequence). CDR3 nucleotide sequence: TGTGCCAGCAGCTTAGCCAGCTCCTACGAGCAGTACTTC. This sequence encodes CASSLASSYEQYF.

The CDR3 DNA sequence: TGTGCCTGGAGTCCCGGGACAGGTGCTAACTATGGCTACACCTTC. Protein sequence: CAWSPGTGANYGYTF. The rearrangement joins TRBV30 to TRBJ1-2; 8 bases align to TRBD1. J was trimmed by 0 bases and V by 2 bases; bases with no gene match: 5. CDR1 GTSNPN and CDR2 SVGIG come from the germline V gene (reference sequence). There are 15 residues in the CDR3.

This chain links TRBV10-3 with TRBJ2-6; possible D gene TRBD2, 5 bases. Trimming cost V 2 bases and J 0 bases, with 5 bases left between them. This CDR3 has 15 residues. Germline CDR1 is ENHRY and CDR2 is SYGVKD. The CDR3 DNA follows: TGTGCCATCAGTGAGGCGGGCTCTGGGGCCAACGTCCTGACTTTC. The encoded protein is CAISEAGSGANVLTF.

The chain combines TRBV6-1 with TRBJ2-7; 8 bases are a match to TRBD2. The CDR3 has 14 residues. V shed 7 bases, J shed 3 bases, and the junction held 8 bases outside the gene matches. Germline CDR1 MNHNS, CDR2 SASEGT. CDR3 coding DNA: TGTGCCAGCACCCCCAGGGCGGGGGGCTACGAGCAGTACTTC. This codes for CASTPRAGGYEQYF.

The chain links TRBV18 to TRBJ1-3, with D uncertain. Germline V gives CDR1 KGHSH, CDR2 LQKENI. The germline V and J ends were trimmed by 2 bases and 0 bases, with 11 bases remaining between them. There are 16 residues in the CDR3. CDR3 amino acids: CASSPNPGFSGNTIYF. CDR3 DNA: TGTGCCAGCTCACCAAATCCGGGTTTCTCTGGAAACACCATATATTTT.

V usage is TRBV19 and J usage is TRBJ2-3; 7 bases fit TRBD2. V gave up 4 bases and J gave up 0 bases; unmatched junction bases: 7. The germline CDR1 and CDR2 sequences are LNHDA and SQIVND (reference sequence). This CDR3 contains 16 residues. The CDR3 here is CASSKWEGESTDTQYF. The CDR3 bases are TGTGCCAGTAGTAAGTGGGAGGGAGAGAGCACAGATACGCAGTATTTT.

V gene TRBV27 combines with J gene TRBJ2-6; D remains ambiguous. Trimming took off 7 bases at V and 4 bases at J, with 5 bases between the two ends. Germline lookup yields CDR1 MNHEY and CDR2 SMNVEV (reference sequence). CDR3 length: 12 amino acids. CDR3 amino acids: CASKSGANVLTF. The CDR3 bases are TGTGCCAGCAAGTCCGGGGCCAACGTCCTGACTTTC.

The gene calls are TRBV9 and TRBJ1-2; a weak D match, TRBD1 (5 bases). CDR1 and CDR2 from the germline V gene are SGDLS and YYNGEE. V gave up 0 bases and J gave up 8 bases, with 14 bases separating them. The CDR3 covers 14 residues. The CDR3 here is CASSVGGDYKGYTF. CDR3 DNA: TGTGCCAGCAGCGTAGGGGGGGACTATAAAGGCTACACCTTC.

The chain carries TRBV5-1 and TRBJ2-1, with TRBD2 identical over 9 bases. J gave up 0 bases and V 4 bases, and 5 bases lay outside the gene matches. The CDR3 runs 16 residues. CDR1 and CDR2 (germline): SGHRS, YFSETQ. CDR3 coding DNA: TGCGCCAGCAGCCCGGGACTAGCATTCTCCTACAATGAGCAGTTCTTC. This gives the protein CASSPGLAFSYNEQFF.

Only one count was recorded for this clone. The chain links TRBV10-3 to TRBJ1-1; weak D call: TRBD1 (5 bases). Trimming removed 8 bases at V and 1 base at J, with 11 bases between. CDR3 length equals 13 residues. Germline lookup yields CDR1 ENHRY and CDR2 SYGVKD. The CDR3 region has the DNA TGTGCCATCTATGGGGGGGGGAACACTGAAGCTTTCTTT. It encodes CAIYGGGNTEAFF.

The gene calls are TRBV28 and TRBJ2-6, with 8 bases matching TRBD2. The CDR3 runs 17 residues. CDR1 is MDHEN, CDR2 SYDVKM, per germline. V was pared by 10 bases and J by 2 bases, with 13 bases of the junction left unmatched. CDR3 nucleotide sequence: TGTGCCACCCGGGGGGGGCGGTTTGCTACTGGGGCCAACGTCCTGACTTTC. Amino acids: CATRGGRFATGANVLTF.

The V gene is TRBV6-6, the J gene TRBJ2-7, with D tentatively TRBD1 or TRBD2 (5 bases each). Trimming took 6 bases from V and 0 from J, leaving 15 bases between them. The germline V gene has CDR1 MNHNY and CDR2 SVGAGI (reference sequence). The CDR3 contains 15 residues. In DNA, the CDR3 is TGTGCCAGCAGCTCCGGGACGGGGTTCTCCTACGAGCAGTACTTC. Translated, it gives CASSSGTGFSYEQYF.

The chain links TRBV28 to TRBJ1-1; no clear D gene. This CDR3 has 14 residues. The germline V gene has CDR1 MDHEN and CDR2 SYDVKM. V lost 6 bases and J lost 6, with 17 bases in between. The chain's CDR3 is CASRNDMTRAEAFF. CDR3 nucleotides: TGTGCCAGCAGGAATGACATGACGAGGGCTGAAGCTTTCTTT.

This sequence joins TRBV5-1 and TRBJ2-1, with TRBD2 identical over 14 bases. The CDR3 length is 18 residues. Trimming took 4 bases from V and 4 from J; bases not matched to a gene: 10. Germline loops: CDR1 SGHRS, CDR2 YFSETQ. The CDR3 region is CASSQVTSGGAFYNEQFF. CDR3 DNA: TGCGCCAGCAGCCAAGTGACTAGCGGGGGGGCGTTTTACAATGAGCAGTTCTTC.

The CDR3 coding sequence is TGTGCCATCTCCGCAGGGGCGGGGGTGGCTGAAGCTTTCTTT. Its protein product is CAISAGAGVAEAFF. V usage is TRBV10-3 and J usage is TRBJ1-1; TRBD1 might be the D (6 bases). Germline-derived CDR1 and CDR2 are ENHRY and SYGVKD. The CDR3 totals 14 residues. V lost 8 bases and J lost 6, with 19 bases in between.

The CDR3: CASSFLVSNYGYTF. In nucleotides, the CDR3 is TGTGCCAGCAGTTTTCTAGTGTCAAACTATGGCTACACCTTC. The chain uses TRBV28 and TRBJ1-2; D gene ambiguous. CDR3 length: 14 amino acids. CDR1 and CDR2 (germline): MDHEN, SYDVKM. V lost 3 bases and J lost 2, with 10 bases in between.

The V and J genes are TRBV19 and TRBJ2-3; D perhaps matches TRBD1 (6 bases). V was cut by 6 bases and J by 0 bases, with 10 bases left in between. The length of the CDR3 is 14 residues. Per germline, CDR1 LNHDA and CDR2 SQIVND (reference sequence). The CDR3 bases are TGTGCCAGTAGCGAACAGGGCAGCACAGATACGCAGTATTTT. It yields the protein CASSEQGSTDTQYF.

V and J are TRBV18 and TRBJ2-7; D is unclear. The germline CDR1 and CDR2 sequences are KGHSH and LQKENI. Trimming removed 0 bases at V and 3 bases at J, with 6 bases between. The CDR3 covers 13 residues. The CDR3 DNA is TGTGCCAGCTCACCACCGGTTCTCTACGAGCAGTACTTC. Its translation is CASSPPVLYEQYF.

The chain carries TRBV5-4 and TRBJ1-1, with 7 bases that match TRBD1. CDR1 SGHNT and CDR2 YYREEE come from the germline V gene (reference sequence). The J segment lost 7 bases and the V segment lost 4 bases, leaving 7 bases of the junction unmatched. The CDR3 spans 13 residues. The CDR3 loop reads CASSLGTDREAFF. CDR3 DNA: TGTGCCAGCAGCCTAGGGACAGACCGTGAAGCTTTCTTT.

The CDR3 here is CASSPGTSNQPQHF. The DNA for the CDR3 is TGTGCCAGCTCACCAGGAACTAGCAATCAGCCCCAGCATTTT. V usage is TRBV18 and J usage is TRBJ1-5; D is uncertain. The germline V gene has CDR1 KGHSH and CDR2 LQKENI. Trimming cost V 2 bases and J 0 bases, with 5 bases left between them. This CDR3 has 14 amino acids.

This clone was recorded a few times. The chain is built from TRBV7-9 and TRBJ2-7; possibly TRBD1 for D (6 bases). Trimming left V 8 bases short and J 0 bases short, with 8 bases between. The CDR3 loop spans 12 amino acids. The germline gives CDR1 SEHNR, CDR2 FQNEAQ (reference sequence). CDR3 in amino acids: CASGGRSYEQYF. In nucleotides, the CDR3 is TGTGCCAGCGGGGGCCGCTCCTACGAGCAGTACTTC.

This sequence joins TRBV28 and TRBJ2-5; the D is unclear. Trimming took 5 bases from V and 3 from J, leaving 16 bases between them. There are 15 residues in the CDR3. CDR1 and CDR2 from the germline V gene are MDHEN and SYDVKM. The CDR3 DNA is TGTGCCAGCAGTGGGGTGTGGGGTACCGAAGAGACCCAGTACTTC. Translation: CASSGVWGTEETQYF.